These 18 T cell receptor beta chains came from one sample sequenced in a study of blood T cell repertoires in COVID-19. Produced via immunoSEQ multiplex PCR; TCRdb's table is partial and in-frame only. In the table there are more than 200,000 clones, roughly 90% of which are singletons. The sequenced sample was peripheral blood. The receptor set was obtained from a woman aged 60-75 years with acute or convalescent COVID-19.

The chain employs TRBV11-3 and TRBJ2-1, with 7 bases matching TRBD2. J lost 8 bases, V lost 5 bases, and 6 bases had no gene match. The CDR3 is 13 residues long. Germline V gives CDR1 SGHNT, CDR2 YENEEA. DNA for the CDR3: TGTGCCAGCAGCCGACTAGCTTTTCATGAGCAGTTCTTC. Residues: CASSRLAFHEQFF. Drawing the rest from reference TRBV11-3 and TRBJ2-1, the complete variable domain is EAGVVQSPRYKIIEKKQPVAFWCNPISGHNTLYWYLQNLGQGPELLIRYENEEAVDDSQLPKDRFSAERLKGVDSTLKIQPAELGDSAVYLCASSRLAFHEQFFGPGTRLTVL.

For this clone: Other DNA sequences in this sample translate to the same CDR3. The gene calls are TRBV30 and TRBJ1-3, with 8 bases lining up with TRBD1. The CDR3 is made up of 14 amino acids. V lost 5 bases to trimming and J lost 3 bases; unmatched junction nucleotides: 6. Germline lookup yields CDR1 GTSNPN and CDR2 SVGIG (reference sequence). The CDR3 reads CAWSQGAGGNTIYF. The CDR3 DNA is TGTGCCTGGTCCCAGGGGGCAGGTGGAAACACCATATATTTT.

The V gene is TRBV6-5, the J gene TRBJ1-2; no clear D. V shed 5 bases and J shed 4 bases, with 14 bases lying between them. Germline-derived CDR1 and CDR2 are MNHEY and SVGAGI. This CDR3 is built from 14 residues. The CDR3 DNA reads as TGTGCCAGCAGTCTCAGCGAAATGAGCTATGGCTACACCTTC. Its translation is CASSLSEMSYGYTF.

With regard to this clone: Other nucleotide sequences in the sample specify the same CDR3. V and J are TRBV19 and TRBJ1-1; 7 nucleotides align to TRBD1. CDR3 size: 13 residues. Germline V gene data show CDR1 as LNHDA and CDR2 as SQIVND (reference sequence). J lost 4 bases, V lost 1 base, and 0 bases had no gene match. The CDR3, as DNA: TGTGCCAGTAGTATAGCAGGGGGCACTGAAGCTTTCTTT. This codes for CASSIAGGTEAFF.

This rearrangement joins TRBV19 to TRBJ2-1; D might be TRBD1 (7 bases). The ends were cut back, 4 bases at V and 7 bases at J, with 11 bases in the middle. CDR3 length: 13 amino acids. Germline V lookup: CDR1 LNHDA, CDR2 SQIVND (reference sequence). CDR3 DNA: TGTGCCAGTAGTAATGCAGGGGGGAATGAGCAGTTCTTC. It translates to CASSNAGGNEQFF.

The CDR3 DNA reads TGTGCCAGCAGTCTTGGACCTACTATACAGGGTGAAAAACTGTTTTTT. It encodes CASSLGPTIQGEKLFF. This rearrangement joins TRBV2 to TRBJ1-4; the D gene is possibly TRBD1 (6 bases). The CDR3 has 16 residues. The germline V and J ends were trimmed by 5 bases and 7 bases, with 20 bases remaining between them. CDR1 is SNHLY, CDR2 FYNNEI, per germline.

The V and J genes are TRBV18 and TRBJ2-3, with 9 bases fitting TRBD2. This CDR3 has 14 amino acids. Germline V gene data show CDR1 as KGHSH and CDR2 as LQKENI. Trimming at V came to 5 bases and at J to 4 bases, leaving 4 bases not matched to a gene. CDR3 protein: CASSISGGSDTQYF. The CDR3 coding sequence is TGTGCCAGCTCAATCAGCGGGGGGTCAGATACGCAGTATTTT.

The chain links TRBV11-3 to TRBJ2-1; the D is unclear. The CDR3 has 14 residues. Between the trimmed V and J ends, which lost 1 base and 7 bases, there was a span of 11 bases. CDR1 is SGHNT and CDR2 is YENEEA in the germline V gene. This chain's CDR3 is CASSLGAGSNEQFF. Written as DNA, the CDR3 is TGTGCCAGCAGCTTAGGTGCCGGTTCTAATGAGCAGTTCTTC.

The CDR3 protein is CSASIVQARYEQYF. The CDR3 nucleotides read TGCAGTGCTAGTATCGTTCAGGCTCGCTACGAGCAGTACTTC. This chain links TRBV20-1 with TRBJ2-7; D is ambiguous. The germline V gene encodes CDR1 DFQATT and CDR2 SNEGSKA (reference sequence). V was pared by 3 bases and J by 3 bases, with 15 bases between. The CDR3 has 14 residues.

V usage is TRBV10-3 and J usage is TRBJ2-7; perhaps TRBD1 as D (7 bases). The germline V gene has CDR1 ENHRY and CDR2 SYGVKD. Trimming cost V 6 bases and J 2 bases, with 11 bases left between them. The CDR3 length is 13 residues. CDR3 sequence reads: CAISQGEAYEQYF. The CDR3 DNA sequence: TGTGCCATCAGCCAGGGGGAGGCCTACGAGCAGTACTTC.

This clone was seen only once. The CDR3 loop is CASSLGGRGLANTEAFF. CDR3 nucleotide sequence: TGTGCCAGCAGCTTAGGGGGCAGGGGGCTTGCGAACACTGAAGCTTTCTTT. V gene TRBV7-6 combines with J gene TRBJ1-1, with 8 positions matching TRBD1. The CDR3 is made up of 17 amino acids. Looked up from germline, CDR1 is SGHVS and CDR2 is FNYEAQ. Losses at the gene ends were 1 base for V and 1 base for J; bases not matched to a gene: 8.

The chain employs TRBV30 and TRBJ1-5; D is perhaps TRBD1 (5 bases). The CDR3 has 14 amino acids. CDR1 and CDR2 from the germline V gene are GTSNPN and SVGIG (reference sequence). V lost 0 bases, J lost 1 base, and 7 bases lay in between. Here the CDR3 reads CAWSVGLSNQPQHF. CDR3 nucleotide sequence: TGTGCCTGGAGTGTGGGGCTAAGCAATCAGCCCCAGCATTTT.

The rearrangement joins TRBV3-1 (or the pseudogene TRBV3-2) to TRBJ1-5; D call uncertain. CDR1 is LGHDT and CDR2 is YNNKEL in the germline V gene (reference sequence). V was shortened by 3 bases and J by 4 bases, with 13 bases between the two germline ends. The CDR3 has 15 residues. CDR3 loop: CASSQAGGGNQPQHF. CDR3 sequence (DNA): TGTGCCAGCAGCCAGGCAGGTGGTGGGAATCAGCCCCAGCATTTT.

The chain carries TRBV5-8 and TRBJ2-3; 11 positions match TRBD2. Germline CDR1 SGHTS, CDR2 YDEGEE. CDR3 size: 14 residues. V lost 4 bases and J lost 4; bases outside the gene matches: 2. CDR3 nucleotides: TGTGCCAGCAGCCGACTAGCGGGGCCAGATACGCAGTATTTT. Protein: CASSRLAGPDTQYF.

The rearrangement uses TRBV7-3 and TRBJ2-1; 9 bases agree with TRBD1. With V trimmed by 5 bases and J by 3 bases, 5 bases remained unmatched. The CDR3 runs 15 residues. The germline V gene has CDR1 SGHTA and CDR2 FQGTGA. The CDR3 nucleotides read TGTGCCAGCAGCAGGACAGGGGACGGCTACAATGAGCAGTTCTTC. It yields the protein CASSRTGDGYNEQFF.

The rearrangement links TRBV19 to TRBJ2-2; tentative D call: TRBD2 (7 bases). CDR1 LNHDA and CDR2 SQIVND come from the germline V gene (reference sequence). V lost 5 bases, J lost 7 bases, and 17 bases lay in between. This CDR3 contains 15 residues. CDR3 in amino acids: CASSRGAGKIGELFF. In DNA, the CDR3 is TGTGCCAGTAGTCGGGGGGCAGGGAAAATCGGGGAGCTGTTTTTT.

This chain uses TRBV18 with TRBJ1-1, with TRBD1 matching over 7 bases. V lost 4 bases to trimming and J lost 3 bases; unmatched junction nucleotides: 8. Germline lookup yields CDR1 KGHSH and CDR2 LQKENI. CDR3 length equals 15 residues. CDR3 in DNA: TGTGCCAGCTCACTCACAGGGGATGGGGACACTGAAGCTTTCTTT. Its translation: CASSLTGDGDTEAFF.

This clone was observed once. For the CDR3, the DNA is TGCGCCAGCAGCCAAGATAGGGGCTCACCCCTCCACTTT. Translating gives CASSQDRGSPLHF. This rearrangement joins TRBV4-3 to TRBJ1-6, with D maybe TRBD1 (5 bases). Germline CDR1 and CDR2: LGHNA and YSLEER. The CDR3 has 13 amino acids. The V end was cut by 0 bases, the J end by 10 bases, with 7 bases between.